The following is a TCR beta chain sequence with its context. The data were taken from a study of T cell responses to AZD1222 COVID-19 vaccine. CDR1 is MNHEY and CDR2 is SVGEGT in the germline V gene. The V gene end was trimmed by 5 bases and the J gene end by 5 bases; junction bases not matched to a gene: 7. CDR3 length equals 15 residues. TCRdb keeps only in-frame clones here, not all; method: immunoSEQ multiplex PCR. The data contain 160,000 or so clones, roughly 89% of them singletons. The origin of this receptor is an adult in good health. This chain links TRBV6-2 or TRBV6-3 with TRBJ2-2; TRBD1 agrees at 8 bases. Source: peripheral blood, taken on day 0 of AZD1222 vaccination. CDR3 sequence reads: CASSAQGAGTGELFF. CDR3 coding DNA: TGTGCCAGCAGTGCCCAGGGGGCGGGGACCGGGGAGCTGTTTTTT.